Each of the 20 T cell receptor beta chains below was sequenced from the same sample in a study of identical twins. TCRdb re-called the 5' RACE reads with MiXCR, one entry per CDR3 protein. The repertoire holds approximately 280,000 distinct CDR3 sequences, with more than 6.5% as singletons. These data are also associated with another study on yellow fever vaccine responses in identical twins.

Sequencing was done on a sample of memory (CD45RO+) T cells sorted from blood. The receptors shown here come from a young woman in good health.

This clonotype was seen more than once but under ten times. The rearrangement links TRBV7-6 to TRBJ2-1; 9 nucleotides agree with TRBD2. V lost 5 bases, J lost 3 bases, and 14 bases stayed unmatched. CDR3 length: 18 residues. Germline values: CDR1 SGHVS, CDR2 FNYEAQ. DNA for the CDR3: TGTGCCAGCAGCCCGGAGAATGGAGCGGGAGGTGGCTACAATGAGCAGTTCTTC. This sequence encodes CASSPENGAGGGYNEQFF.

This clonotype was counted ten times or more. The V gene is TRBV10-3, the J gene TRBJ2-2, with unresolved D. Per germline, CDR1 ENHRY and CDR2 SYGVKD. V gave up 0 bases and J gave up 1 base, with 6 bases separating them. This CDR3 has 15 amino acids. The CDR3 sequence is CAISESVRNTGELFF. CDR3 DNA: TGTGCCATCAGTGAGTCGGTCAGGAACACCGGGGAGCTGTTTTTT.

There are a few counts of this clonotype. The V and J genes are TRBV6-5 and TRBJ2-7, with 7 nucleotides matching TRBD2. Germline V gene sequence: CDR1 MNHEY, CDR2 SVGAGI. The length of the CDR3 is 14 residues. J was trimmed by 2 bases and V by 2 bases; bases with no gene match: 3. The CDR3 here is CASSYASGTYEQYF. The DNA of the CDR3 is TGTGCCAGCAGTTACGCTAGCGGTACCTACGAGCAGTACTTC.

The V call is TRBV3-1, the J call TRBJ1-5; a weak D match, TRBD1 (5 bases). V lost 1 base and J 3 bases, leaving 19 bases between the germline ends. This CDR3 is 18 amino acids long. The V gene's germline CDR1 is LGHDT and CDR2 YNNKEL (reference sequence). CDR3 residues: CASSQGTGTTVPNQPQHF. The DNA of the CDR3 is TGTGCCAGCAGCCAAGGTACCGGGACCACCGTCCCCAATCAGCCCCAGCATTTT.

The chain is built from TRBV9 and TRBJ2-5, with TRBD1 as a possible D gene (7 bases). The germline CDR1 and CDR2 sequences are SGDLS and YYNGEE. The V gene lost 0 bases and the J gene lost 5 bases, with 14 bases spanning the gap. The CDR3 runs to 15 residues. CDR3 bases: TGTGCCAGCAGCGTAGGCGGGGACAGACTTGAGACCCAGTACTTC. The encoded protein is CASSVGGDRLETQYF.

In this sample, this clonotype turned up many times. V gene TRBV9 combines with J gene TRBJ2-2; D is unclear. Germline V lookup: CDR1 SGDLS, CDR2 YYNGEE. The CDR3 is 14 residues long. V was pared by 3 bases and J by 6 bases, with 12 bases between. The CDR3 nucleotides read TGTGCCAGCAGCGCGGACCGCTTATCCGGGGAGCTGTTTTTT. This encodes CASSADRLSGELFF.

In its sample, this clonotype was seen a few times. For the CDR3, the DNA is TGTGCCAGCAGCCAAGCGACAGGGACAACTGGGGCCAACGTCCTGACTTTC. Translation gives CASSQATGTTGANVLTF. The chain couples TRBV3-1 to TRBJ2-6; 7 positions agree with TRBD1. The germline V gene encodes CDR1 LGHDT and CDR2 YNNKEL (reference sequence). The CDR3 totals 17 residues. V shed 1 base, J shed 2 bases, and the junction held 5 bases outside the gene matches.

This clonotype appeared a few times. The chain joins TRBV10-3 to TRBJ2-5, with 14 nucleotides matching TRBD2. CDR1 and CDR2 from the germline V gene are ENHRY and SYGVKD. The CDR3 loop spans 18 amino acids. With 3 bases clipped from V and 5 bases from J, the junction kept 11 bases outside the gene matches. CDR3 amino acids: CAISDATGTSGGGETQYF. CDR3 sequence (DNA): TGTGCCATCAGTGATGCTACCGGGACTAGCGGGGGCGGGGAGACCCAGTACTTC.

CDR3 residues: CASSLAGTGAVNEQFF. CDR3 bases: TGCGCCAGCAGCTTGGCCGGGACAGGGGCCGTCAATGAGCAGTTCTTC. The chain uses TRBV5-1 and TRBJ2-1; 10 nucleotides agree with TRBD1. CDR3 length equals 16 residues. From germline, CDR1 is SGHRS and CDR2 YFSETQ. The V gene end was trimmed by 0 bases and the J gene end by 6 bases; junction bases not matched to a gene: 6.

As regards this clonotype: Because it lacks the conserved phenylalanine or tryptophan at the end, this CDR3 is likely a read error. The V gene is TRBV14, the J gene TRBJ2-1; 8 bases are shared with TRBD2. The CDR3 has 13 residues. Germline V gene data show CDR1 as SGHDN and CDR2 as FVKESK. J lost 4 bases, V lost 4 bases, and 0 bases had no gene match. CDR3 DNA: TGTGCCAGCAGCCTAGCGGGGTACAATGAGCAGTTCCTC. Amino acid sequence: CASSLAGYNEQFL.

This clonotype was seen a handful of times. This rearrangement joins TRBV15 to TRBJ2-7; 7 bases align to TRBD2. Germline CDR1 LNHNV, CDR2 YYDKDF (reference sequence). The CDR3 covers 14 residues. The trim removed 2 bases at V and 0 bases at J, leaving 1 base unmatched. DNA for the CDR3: TGTGCCACCAGCAGAACGGGAGGCTCCTACGAGCAGTACTTC. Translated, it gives CATSRTGGSYEQYF.

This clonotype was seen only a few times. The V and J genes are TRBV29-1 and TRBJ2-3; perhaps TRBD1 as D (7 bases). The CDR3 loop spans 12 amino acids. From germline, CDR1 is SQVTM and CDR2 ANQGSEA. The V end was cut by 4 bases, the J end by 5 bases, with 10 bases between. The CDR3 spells CSVAQGGDTQYF. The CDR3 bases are TGCAGCGTTGCTCAGGGGGGAGATACGCAGTATTTT.

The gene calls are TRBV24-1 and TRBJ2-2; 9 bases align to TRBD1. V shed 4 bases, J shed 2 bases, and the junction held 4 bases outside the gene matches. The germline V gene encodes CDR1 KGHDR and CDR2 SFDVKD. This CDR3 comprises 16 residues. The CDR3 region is CATSDSGQGNTGELFF. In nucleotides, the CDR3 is TGTGCCACCAGTGACTCGGGACAGGGAAACACCGGGGAGCTGTTTTTT.

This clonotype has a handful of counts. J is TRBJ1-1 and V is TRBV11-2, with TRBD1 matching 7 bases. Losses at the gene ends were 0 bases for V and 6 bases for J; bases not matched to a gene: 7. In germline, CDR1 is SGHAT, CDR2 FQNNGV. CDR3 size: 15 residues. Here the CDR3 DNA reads TGTGCCAGCAGCTTAGAACAGGGGCGAACCGCTGAAGCTTTCTTT. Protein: CASSLEQGRTAEAFF. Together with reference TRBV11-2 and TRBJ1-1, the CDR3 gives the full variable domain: EAGVAQSPRYKIIEKRQSVAFWCNPISGHATLYWYQQILGQGPKLLIQFQNNGVVDDSQLPKDRFSAERLKGVDSTLKIQPAKLEDSAVYLCASSLEQGRTAEAFFGQGTRLTVV.

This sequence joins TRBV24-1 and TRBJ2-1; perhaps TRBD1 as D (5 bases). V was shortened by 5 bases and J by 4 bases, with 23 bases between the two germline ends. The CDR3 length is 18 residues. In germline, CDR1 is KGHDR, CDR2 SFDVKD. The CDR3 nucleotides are TGTGCCACCAGTGGGGTAGTAGCAGGGAAAAACTCTTACAATGAGCAGTTCTTC. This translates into CATSGVVAGKNSYNEQFF.

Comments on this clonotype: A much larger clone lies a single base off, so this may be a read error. CDR3 sequence: CASRTGVVGTDTQYF. The CDR3 DNA is TGTGCCAGCAGAACCGGAGTGGTCGGCACAGATACGCAGTATTTT. V usage is TRBV12-3 or TRBV12-4 and J usage is TRBJ2-3; D gene ambiguous. The CDR3 is 15 amino acids. Deletions cut 6 bases from V and 1 base from J, with 14 bases between.

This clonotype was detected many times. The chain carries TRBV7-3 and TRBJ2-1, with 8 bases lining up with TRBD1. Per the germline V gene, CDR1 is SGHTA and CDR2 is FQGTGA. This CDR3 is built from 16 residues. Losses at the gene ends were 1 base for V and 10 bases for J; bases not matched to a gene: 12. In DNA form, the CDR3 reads TGTGCCAGCAGCTTAATGGGTGGTGGGACAGGTCGCGAGCAGTTCTTC. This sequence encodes CASSLMGGGTGREQFF.

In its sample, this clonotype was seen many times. CDR3 DNA sequence: TGTGCCAGCAGCAGTACAGGGGTAACCGAGCAGTACGTC. The encoded protein is CASSSTGVTEQYV. The chain combines TRBV28 with TRBJ2-7; TRBD1 matches 7 bases. The CDR3 is made up of 13 amino acids. After removal of 6 bases from V and 6 bases from J, the junction contained 8 bases not matched to a gene. Germline lookup yields CDR1 MDHEN and CDR2 SYDVKM.

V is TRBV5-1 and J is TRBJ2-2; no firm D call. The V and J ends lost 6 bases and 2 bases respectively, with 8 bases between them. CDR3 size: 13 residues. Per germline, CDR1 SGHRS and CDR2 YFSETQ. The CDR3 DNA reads TGCGCCAGCAAGCAGGATAACACCGGGGAGCTGTTTTTT. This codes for CASKQDNTGELFF.

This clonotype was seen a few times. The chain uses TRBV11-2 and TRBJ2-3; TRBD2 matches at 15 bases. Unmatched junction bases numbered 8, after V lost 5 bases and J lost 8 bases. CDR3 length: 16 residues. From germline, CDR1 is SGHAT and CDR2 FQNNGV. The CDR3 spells CASSRVGGLAGGTQYF. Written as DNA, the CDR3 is TGTGCCAGCAGCCGGGTGGGGGGACTAGCGGGGGGTACGCAGTATTTT.